The rows below give T cell receptor beta chains drawn from one sample of a study of cytomegalovirus exposure and HLA in healthy donors. Clones were sequenced by immunoSEQ multiplex PCR, and TCRdb holds only the in-frame ones, with some missing. The data hold 200,000 to 250,000 clones, with more than 75% observed a single time. The sequenced sample consisted of PBMCs. Source of these receptors: a human donor in good health. CDR3s leave out the opening cysteine and the closing phenylalanine or tryptophan.

cdr3_length j_call v_call cdr3_aa
14 TRBJ1-1 TRBV7-9 SSSLLVAGGNAEAF
11 TRBJ1-2 TRBV5-8 ASSAGQYYGYT
11 TRBJ1-1 TRBV29-1 SVDLLGNTEAF
11 TRBJ2-1 TRBV9 ASSRLETRLQF
13 TRBJ2-7 TRBV6-5 ASSSEAANSYEQY
13 TRBJ1-2 TRBV25-1 ASSDPKAGGDGYT
13 TRBJ1-5 TRBV5-8 ASSSNSLSNQPQH
14 TRBJ2-3 TRBV5-1 ASSLEPSGRADTQY
14 TRBJ2-1 TRBV7-3 ASSLIAGSSYNEQF
10 TRBJ2-1 TRBV19 ASGLADNEQF
10 TRBJ2-7 TRBV29-1 SARLATYEQY
13 TRBJ2-1 TRBV7-8 ASSFTSGRYNEQF
12 TRBJ2-3 TRBV7-8 ASSLGQGADTQY
11 TRBJ2-5 TRBV5-4 ASRPREGETQY
10 TRBJ1-2 TRBV13 ASSWTGDGYT
12 TRBJ1-2 TRBV7-2 ASSLGTSKVGYT
13 TRBJ2-7 TRBV2 ASSGGSGVTYEQY
12 TRBJ2-7 TRBV28 ASSPDRASYEQY
13 TRBJ1-2 TRBV7-9 SSSILTGLPYGYT
13 TRBJ2-7 TRBV2 ASSDAGQASYEQY
13 TRBJ2-3 TRBV5-1 ASSGTSVSTDTQY
11 TRBJ2-7 TRBV5-1 ASSRLDGYEQY
14 TRBJ2-2 TRBV18 ASSPQRQGNTGELF
12 TRBJ2-5 TRBV6-6 ASRRPGALETQY
13 TRBJ2-7 TRBV28 ASSFPQGAIYEQY
14 TRBJ2-6 TRBV7-2 ASSLASGSGANVLT
13 TRBJ2-7 TRBV27 ASSLSRGTNYEQY
12 TRBJ2-1 TRBV19 ASLAGGSYNEQF
15 TRBJ2-3 TRBV25-1 ASRSTSGTSSTDTQY